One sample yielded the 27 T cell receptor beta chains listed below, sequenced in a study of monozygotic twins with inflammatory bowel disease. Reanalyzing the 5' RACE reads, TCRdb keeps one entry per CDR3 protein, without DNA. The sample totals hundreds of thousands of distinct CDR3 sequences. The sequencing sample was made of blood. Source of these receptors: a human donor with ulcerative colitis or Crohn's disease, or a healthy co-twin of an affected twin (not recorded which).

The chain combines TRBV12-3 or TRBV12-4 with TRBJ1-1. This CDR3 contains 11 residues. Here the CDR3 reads CASRMNTEAFF.

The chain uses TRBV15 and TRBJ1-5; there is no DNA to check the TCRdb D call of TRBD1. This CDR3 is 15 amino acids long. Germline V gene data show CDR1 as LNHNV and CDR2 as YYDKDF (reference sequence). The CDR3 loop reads CATSRDRGENQPQHF. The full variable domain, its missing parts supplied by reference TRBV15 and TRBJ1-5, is DAMVIQNPRYQVTQFGKPVTLSCSQTLNHNVMYWYQQKSSQAPKLLFHYYDKDFNNEADTPDNFQSRRPNTSFCFLDIRSPGLGDTAMYLCATSRDRGENQPQHFGDGTRLSIL.

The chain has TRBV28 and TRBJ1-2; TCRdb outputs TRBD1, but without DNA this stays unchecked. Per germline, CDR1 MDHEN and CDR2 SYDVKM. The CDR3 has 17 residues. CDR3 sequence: CASSPRVLDRGGYGYTF.

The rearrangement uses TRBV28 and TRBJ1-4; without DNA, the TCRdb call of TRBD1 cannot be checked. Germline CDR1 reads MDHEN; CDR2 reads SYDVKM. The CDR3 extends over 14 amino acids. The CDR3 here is CASGAPGQREKLFF.

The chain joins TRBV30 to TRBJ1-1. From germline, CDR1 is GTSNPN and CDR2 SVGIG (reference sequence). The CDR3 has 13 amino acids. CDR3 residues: CAWSVSANTEAFF.

CDR3 sequence reads: CAWMAGGDEQFF. The rearrangement links TRBV30 to TRBJ2-1; TCRdb's D call of TRBD1 is untestable without DNA. The V gene's germline CDR1 is GTSNPN and CDR2 SVGIG (reference sequence). The length of the CDR3 is 12 residues.

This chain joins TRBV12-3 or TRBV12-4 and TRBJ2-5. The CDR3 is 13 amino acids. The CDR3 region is CASTWTGEETQYF.

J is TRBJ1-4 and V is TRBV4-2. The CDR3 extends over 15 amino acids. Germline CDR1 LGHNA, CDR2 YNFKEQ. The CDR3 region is CASSQEGGTNEKLFF.

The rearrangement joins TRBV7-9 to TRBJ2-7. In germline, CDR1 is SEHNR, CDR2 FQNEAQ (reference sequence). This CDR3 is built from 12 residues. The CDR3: CASSIPFYEQYF.

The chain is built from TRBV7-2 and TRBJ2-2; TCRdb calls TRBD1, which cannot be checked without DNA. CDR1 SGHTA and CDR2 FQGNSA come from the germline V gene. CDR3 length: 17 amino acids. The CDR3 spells CASSASRSGEGTGELFF.

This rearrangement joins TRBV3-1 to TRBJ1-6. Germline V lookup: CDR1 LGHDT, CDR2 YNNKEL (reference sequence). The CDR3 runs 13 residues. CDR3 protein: CASSEDRWESLHF.

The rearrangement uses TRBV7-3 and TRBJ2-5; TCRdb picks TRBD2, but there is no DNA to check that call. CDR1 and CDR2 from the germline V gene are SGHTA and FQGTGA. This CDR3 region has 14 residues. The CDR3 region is CASSREAGEKTQYF. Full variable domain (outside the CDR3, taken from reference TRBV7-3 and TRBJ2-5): GAGVSQTPSNKVTEKGKYVELRCDPISGHTALYWYRQSLGQGPEFLIYFQGTGAADDSGLPNDRFFAVRPEGSVSTLKIQRTERGDSAVYLCASSREAGEKTQYFGPGTRLLVL.

This CDR3 reads CASSLAPGRGTEAFF. The chain has TRBV7-9 and TRBJ1-1. Germline values: CDR1 SEHNR, CDR2 FQNEAQ (reference sequence). The CDR3 runs to 15 residues. The full variable domain, rest sourced from reference TRBV7-9 and TRBJ1-1, is DTGVSQNPRHKITKRGQNVTFRCDPISEHNRLYWYRQTLGQGPEFLTYFQNEAQLEKSRLLSDRFSAERPKGSFSTLEIQRTEQGDSAMYLCASSLAPGRGTEAFFGQGTRLTVV.

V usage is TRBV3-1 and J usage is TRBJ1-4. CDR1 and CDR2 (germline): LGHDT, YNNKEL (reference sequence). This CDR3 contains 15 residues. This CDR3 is CASTSGGATNEKLFF.

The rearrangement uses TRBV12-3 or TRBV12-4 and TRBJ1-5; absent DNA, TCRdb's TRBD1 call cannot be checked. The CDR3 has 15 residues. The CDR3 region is CASSLLGTGDQPQHF.

This CDR3 is CASSNRDLGDNEQFF. This chain uses TRBV6-5 with TRBJ2-1; the TCRdb call, TRBD2, lacks DNA for checking. Germline V gene lookup returns CDR1 MNHEY and CDR2 SVGAGI. The CDR3 extends over 15 amino acids.

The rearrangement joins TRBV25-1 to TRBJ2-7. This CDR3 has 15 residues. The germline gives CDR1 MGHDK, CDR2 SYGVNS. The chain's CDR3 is CASSDGKVSAYEQYF.

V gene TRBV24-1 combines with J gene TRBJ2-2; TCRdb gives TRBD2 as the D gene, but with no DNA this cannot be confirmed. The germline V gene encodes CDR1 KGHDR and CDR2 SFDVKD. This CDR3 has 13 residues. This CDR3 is CATRAGGTGELFF.

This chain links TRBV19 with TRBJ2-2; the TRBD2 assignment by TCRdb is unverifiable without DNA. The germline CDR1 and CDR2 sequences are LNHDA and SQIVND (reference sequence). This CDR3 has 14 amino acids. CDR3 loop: CASSINAGTGELFF.

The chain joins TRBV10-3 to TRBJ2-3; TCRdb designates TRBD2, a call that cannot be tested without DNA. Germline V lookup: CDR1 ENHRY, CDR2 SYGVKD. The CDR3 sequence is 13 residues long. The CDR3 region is CAISDLVADTQYF.

This CDR3 reads CASRPGQGKNSPLHF. This chain joins TRBV7-9 and TRBJ1-6; TCRdb reports TRBD1, a call that lacks DNA to check it against. Germline V gene lookup returns CDR1 SEHNR and CDR2 FQNEAQ (reference sequence). The CDR3 sequence is 15 residues long.

This CDR3 reads CASSISSGNTIYF. The chain carries TRBV6-5 and TRBJ1-3. Germline values: CDR1 MNHEY, CDR2 SVGAGI. The CDR3 has 13 amino acids.

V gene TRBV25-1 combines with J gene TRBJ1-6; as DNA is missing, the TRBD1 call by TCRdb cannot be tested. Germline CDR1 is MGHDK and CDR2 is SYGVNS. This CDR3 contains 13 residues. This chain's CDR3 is CASNDRDNSPLHF.

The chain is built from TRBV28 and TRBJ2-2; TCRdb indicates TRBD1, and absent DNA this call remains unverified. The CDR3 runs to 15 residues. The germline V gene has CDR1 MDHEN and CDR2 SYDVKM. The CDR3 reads CASTKGTGRTGELFF.

The CDR3 is CSVWPDRRSIQYF. The V and J genes are TRBV29-1 and TRBJ2-4; the D gene TCRdb calls, TRBD1, cannot be checked with no DNA. The CDR3 loop spans 13 amino acids. The V gene's germline CDR1 is SQVTM and CDR2 ANQGSEA.

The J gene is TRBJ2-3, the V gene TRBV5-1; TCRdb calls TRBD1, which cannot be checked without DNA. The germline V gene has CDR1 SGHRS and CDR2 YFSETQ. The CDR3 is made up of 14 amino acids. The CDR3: CASSWGQPTDTQYF.

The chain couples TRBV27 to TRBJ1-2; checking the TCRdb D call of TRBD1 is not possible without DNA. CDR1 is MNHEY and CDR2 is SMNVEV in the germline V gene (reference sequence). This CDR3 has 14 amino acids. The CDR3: CASSLNTGNYGYTF.